This TCR beta chain comes out of a study of circulating and synovial CD4+ cells in juvenile arthritis. Regarding this clone: Its antigen is not identified.

CDR3 length: 17 amino acids. Unmatched junction bases numbered 15, after V lost 4 bases and J lost 9 bases. The germline V gene has CDR1 SGHVS and CDR2 FQNEAQ. Libraries were prepared by immunoSEQ multiplex PCR; TCRdb keeps only in-frame clonotypes and omits some of them. The sample includes fewer than 35,000 clones, roughly 95% of them seen just once. Donors were patients with active juvenile idiopathic arthritis. Regarding the study as a whole: These blood cells shared more CDR3 sequences with synovium than bulk blood. Diversity here was lower than in bulk blood CD4 cells.

The rearrangement joins TRBV7-8 to TRBJ1-6, with 7 bases that match TRBD1. The sequenced material came from CD4+ T cells from blood. The TCR comes from a human donor with juvenile idiopathic arthritis. The CDR3 sequence: CASSSTTKRQGVSPLHF. The CDR3 DNA follows: TGTGCCAGCAGCTCCACTACCAAACGACAGGGCGTTTCACCCCTCCACTTT.